The next 23 T cell receptor beta chains were all read from a single sample in a study of identical twins (dated by TCRdb to 2016 to 2017). Library construction relied on 5' RACE. The sequencer listed for this sample is Illumina HiSeq 2000. TCRdb ran its own pipeline on the public reads, namely fastp trimming at Q25 and MiXCR clone calling, and kept in-frame beta chains. Entries are consolidated by CDR3 protein sequence, retaining the most common genes and DNA. The sample profile shows hundreds of thousands of distinct CDR3 sequences; about 12% of them were found once. Clones ranked in the top ten supply 1.5% to 2% of the sample. These data were likewise used in another study, on yellow fever vaccine responses in identical twins.

Sequencing was performed on PBMCs. Receptors were obtained from a woman under 30 in good health.

This chain connects TRBV7-9 to TRBJ2-1; 7 bases are shared with TRBD1. V trimming: 0 bases; J trimming: 6 bases; junction bases outside the gene matches: 8. CDR3 size: 16 residues. CDR1 is SEHNR, CDR2 FQNEAQ, per germline (reference sequence). The CDR3 region is CASSLAGGFGFNEQFF. In DNA, the CDR3 is TGTGCCAGCAGCTTAGCAGGGGGCTTTGGTTTCAATGAGCAGTTCTTC.

This clonotype was observed a few times. A much larger clone differs by one base, so this may be a read error. The chain couples TRBV9 to TRBJ2-1; the match to TRBD2 covers 14 bases. The CDR3 length is 15 residues. Germline V CDR1 and CDR2: SGDLS, YYNGEE. The trim removed 7 bases at V and 0 bases at J, leaving 0 bases unmatched. The CDR3 spells CASGTSGSSYNEQFF. The CDR3, as DNA: TGTGCCAGCGGGACTAGCGGGAGCTCCTACAATGAGCAGTTCTTC. Full variable domain (missing parts from reference TRBV9 and TRBJ2-1): DSGVTQTPKHLITATGQRVTLRCSPRSGDLSVYWYQQSLDQGLQFLIQYYNGEERAKGNILERFSAQQFPDLHSELNLSSLELGDSALYFCASGTSGSSYNEQFFGPGTRLTVL.

In its sample, this clonotype was seen a few times. The V and J genes are TRBV10-3 and TRBJ2-3; TRBD2 matches 11 bases. This CDR3 is built from 16 residues. V dropped 8 bases and J dropped 3; count of bases not matched to a gene: 10. CDR1 is ENHRY and CDR2 is SYGVKD in the germline V gene. The chain's CDR3 is CAIGASTSGSTDTQYF. The CDR3 nucleotides read TGTGCCATCGGGGCATCCACTAGCGGGAGTACAGATACGCAGTATTTT.

The genes are TRBV14 and TRBJ2-3, with 9 bases that match TRBD2. CDR3 length: 16 residues. J gave up 1 base and V 1 base, and 3 bases lay outside the gene matches. Germline assignment: CDR1 SGHDN and CDR2 FVKESK. CDR3 sequence reads: CASSQGERGGTDTQYF. DNA of the CDR3: TGTGCCAGCAGCCAAGGGGAGCGGGGGGGCACAGATACGCAGTATTTT.

A few counts support this clonotype. V and J are TRBV11-2 and TRBJ2-2, with 11 bases aligning to TRBD2. Losses at the gene ends were 0 bases for V and 8 bases for J; bases not matched to a gene: 11. This CDR3 is 18 amino acids long. The germline gives CDR1 SGHAT, CDR2 FQNNGV. CDR3 sequence: CASSLDGLLAGDYGELFF. As DNA, the CDR3 is TGTGCCAGCAGCTTAGATGGGCTACTAGCGGGGGACTATGGGGAGCTGTTTTTT.

The chain carries TRBV2 and TRBJ2-5, with 7 bases fitting TRBD1. The CDR3 extends over 13 amino acids. V lost 7 bases to trimming and J lost 4 bases; unmatched junction nucleotides: 6. Germline CDR1 reads SNHLY; CDR2 reads FYNNEI. Here the CDR3 reads CASTETGSETQYF. The CDR3 DNA reads as TGTGCCAGCACCGAGACAGGGTCAGAGACCCAGTACTTC. Variable domain in full (rest from reference TRBV2 and TRBJ2-5): EPEVTQTPSHQVTQMGQEVILRCVPISNHLYFYWYRQILGQKVEFLVSFYNNEISEKSEIFDDQFSVERPDGSNFTLKIRSTKLEDSAMYFCASTETGSETQYFGPGTRLLVL.

CDR3 bases: TGTGCCAGCAGAAGTCAGGGGTATAGTCAGCCCCAGCATTTT. Translating it yields CASRSQGYSQPQHF. The V and J genes are TRBV28 and TRBJ1-5; TRBD1 might be the D (6 bases). V lost 6 bases and J lost 6, with 15 bases in between. Germline-derived CDR1 and CDR2 are MDHEN and SYDVKM. The CDR3 totals 14 residues. The complete variable domain, with remaining parts taken from reference TRBV28 and TRBJ1-5, reads DVKVTQSSRYLVKRTGEKVFLECVQDMDHENMFWYRQDPGLGLRLIYFSYDVKMKEKGDIPEGYSVSREKKERFSLILESASTNQTSMYLCASRSQGYSQPQHFGDGTRLSIL.

The chain uses TRBV13 and TRBJ2-7; 11 bases are shared with TRBD1. J gave up 3 bases and V 5 bases, and 3 bases lay outside the gene matches. Germline CDR1 and CDR2: PRHDT and FYEKMQ (reference sequence). The CDR3 extends over 14 amino acids. CDR3 region: CASSRGTGGYEQYF. The CDR3 coding sequence is TGTGCCAGCAGCCGGGGGACAGGGGGCTACGAGCAGTACTTC. Drawing the rest from reference TRBV13 and TRBJ2-7, the complete variable domain is AAGVIQSPRHLIKEKRETATLKCYPIPRHDTVYWYQQGPGQDPQFLISFYEKMQSDKGSIPDRFSAQQFSDYHSELNMSSLELGDSALYFCASSRGTGGYEQYFGPGTRLTVT.

In this sample, this clonotype turned up many times. The rearrangement links TRBV4-1 to TRBJ2-2; D not certain. CDR1 is MGHRA and CDR2 is YSYEKL in the germline V gene. Trimming stripped 0 bases from V and 16 bases from J, with 15 bases between. The CDR3 covers 13 residues. The CDR3 DNA is TGCGCCAGCAGCCAAGATTTGACCGCAGGAGCGTTTTTT. As protein: CASSQDLTAGAFF.

This clonotype has just a few counts. The chain employs TRBV5-1 and TRBJ2-5; 9 bases align to TRBD2. Per the germline V gene, CDR1 is SGHRS and CDR2 is YFSETQ. The CDR3 totals 17 residues. Trimming took 6 bases from V and 4 from J; bases not matched to a gene: 16. The CDR3 DNA reads as TGCGCCAGCAAAGGAAGGGGGCGTCCTAGCGGGGCAGAGACCCAGTACTTC. Its translation: CASKGRGRPSGAETQYF.

The V gene is TRBV18, the J gene TRBJ2-7; 12 nucleotides match TRBD2. The CDR3 is 15 amino acids. The V gene end was trimmed by 2 bases and the J gene end by 4 bases; junction bases not matched to a gene: 3. CDR1 is KGHSH, CDR2 LQKENI, per germline. CDR3 nucleotide sequence: TGTGCCAGCTCACCAGGACTAGCGGGAAAGTACGAGCAGTACTTC. This encodes CASSPGLAGKYEQYF. Supplemented by reference TRBV18 and TRBJ2-7, the full variable domain reads NAGVMQNPRHLVRRRGQEARLRCSPMKGHSHVYWYRQLPEEGLKFMVYLQKENIIDESGMPKERFSAEFPKEGPSILRIQQVVRGDSAAYFCASSPGLAGKYEQYFGPGTRLTVT.

This sequence joins TRBV20-1 and TRBJ2-1, with no clear D. Trimming pared 4 bases from V and 5 bases from J, leaving 6 bases between. CDR1 is DFQATT, CDR2 SNEGSKA, per germline (reference sequence). The CDR3 loop spans 11 amino acids. CDR3 sequence (DNA): TGCAGTGCTAATCTGAACAATGAGCAGTTCTTC. Amino acid sequence: CSANLNNEQFF.

V is TRBV5-6 and J is TRBJ2-7; 9 positions match TRBD1. From germline, CDR1 is SGHDT and CDR2 YYEEEE. Germline trimming cut 3 bases from V and 10 bases from J; bases unmatched to any gene: 14. There are 15 residues in the CDR3. CDR3: CASSSGGTGKILQYV. CDR3 DNA sequence: TGTGCCAGCAGCTCCGGGGGGACAGGGAAGATATTACAGTACGTC.

Note on this clonotype: The junction departs from germline at one end; a sequencing error may be responsible. The chain has TRBV11-2 and TRBJ2-3; 8 positions agree with TRBD1. Germline CDR1 reads SGHAT; CDR2 reads FQNNGV. The CDR3 runs to 13 residues. Here the CDR3 reads CASLETHRQGRNF. The CDR3 DNA follows: TGTGCCAGCCTTGAAACTCATAGACAGGGGAGGAATTTT.

The V call is TRBV5-5, the J call TRBJ1-1; no firm D call. The ends were cut back, 4 bases at V and 7 bases at J, with 17 bases in the middle. Germline V gene sequence: CDR1 SGHKS, CDR2 YYEKEE (reference sequence). This CDR3 has 14 residues. The CDR3 region is CASSPGEIFGEAFF. The CDR3 DNA reads as TGTGCCAGCAGCCCCGGGGAAATATTTGGTGAAGCTTTCTTT.

This chain uses TRBV7-8 with TRBJ2-7; TRBD1 is a possible D gene (6 bases). This CDR3 spans 15 amino acids. V dropped 5 bases and J dropped 2 bases, with 16 bases sitting between them. Germline loops: CDR1 SGHVS, CDR2 FQNEAQ. The CDR3: CASSPRKRGTYEQYF. The CDR3 DNA follows: TGTGCCAGCAGCCCCCGTAAGAGGGGGACCTACGAGCAGTACTTC.

The chain joins TRBV18 to TRBJ1-1; maybe TRBD1 (5 bases). CDR1 and CDR2 (germline): KGHSH, LQKENI. V was shortened by 3 bases and J by 6 bases, with 17 bases between the two germline ends. The CDR3 is 15 amino acids. CDR3 protein: CASSPPGRALAEAFF. The CDR3 DNA follows: TGTGCCAGCTCACCCCCAGGGAGGGCCCTCGCTGAAGCTTTCTTT. Based on the CDR3 plus reference TRBV18 and TRBJ1-1, the full variable domain is NAGVMQNPRHLVRRRGQEARLRCSPMKGHSHVYWYRQLPEEGLKFMVYLQKENIIDESGMPKERFSAEFPKEGPSILRIQQVVRGDSAAYFCASSPPGRALAEAFFGQGTRLTVV.

The chain has TRBV28 and TRBJ2-3, with 11 nucleotides matching TRBD2. This CDR3 region has 20 residues. J gave up 1 base and V 10 bases, and 22 bases lay outside the gene matches. From germline, CDR1 is MDHEN and CDR2 SYDVKM. For the CDR3, the DNA is TGTGCCACTAGCTCTTCTGCGCCCTTAGCGGGGGGGGGCGGCACAGATACGCAGTATTTT. Amino acid sequence: CATSSSAPLAGGGGTDTQYF. Using reference TRBV28 and TRBJ2-3 for the parts outside the CDR3, the full variable domain is DVKVTQSSRYLVKRTGEKVFLECVQDMDHENMFWYRQDPGLGLRLIYFSYDVKMKEKGDIPEGYSVSREKKERFSLILESASTNQTSMYLCATSSSAPLAGGGGTDTQYFGPGTRLTVL.

The DNA for the CDR3 is TGTGCCAGCAGTCGCAACAGTCTGACAACTAATGAAAAACTGTTTTTT. This gives the protein CASSRNSLTTNEKLFF. This sequence joins TRBV12-3 or TRBV12-4 and TRBJ1-4; no firm D call. The CDR3 consists of 16 residues. V was shortened by 5 bases and J by 0 bases, with 13 bases between the two germline ends.

The chain joins TRBV6-5 to TRBJ2-2; D perhaps matches TRBD2 (6 bases). Trimming cost V 0 bases and J 7 bases, with 9 bases left between them. The CDR3 sequence is 14 residues long. Germline assignment: CDR1 MNHEY and CDR2 SVGAGI. CDR3 region: CASSYSGGSGELFF. CDR3 sequence (DNA): TGTGCCAGCAGTTACTCGGGGGGAAGCGGGGAGCTGTTTTTT.

This clonotype was picked up many times. The rearrangement uses TRBV10-2 and TRBJ2-7, with 7 nucleotides matching TRBD2. Germline lookup yields CDR1 WSHSY and CDR2 SAAADI. This CDR3 is built from 15 residues. V lost 5 bases, J lost 2 bases, and 9 bases stayed unmatched. Here the CDR3 DNA reads TGCGCCAGCAGTTTCCCTAAGACTAGCACCTACGAGCAGTACTTC. This encodes CASSFPKTSTYEQYF.

The V and J genes are TRBV3-1 and TRBJ1-4; D gene ambiguous. Germline V gene sequence: CDR1 LGHDT, CDR2 YNNKEL (reference sequence). Deletions cut 0 bases from V and 0 bases from J, with 8 bases between. This CDR3 region has 16 residues. CDR3 DNA sequence: TGTGCCAGCAGCCAAGATCTCGGGGCAACTAATGAAAAACTGTTTTTT. Translated, it gives CASSQDLGATNEKLFF.

This chain links TRBV28 with TRBJ2-7, with a possible D match to TRBD1 (6 bases). CDR3 length equals 15 residues. Germline CDR1 and CDR2: MDHEN and SYDVKM. V gave up 6 bases and J gave up 0 bases, with 15 bases separating them. The CDR3 spells CASSSTGRSSYEQYV. The DNA of the CDR3 is TGTGCCAGCAGCTCGACAGGCCGAAGCTCCTACGAGCAGTACGTC.